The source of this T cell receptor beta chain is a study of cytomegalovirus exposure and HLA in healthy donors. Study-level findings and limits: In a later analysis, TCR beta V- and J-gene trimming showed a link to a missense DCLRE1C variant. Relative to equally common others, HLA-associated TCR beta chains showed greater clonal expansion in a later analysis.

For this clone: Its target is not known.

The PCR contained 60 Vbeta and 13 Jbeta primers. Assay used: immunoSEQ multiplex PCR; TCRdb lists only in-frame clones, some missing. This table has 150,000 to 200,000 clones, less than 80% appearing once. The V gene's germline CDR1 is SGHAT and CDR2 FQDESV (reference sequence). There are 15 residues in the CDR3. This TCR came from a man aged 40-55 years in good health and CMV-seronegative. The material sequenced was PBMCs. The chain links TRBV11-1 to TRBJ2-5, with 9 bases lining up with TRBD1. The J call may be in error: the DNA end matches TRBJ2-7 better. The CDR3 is CASSPRTGVSYEQYF. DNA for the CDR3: TGTGCCAGCAGCCCGAGGACAGGGGTCTCCTACGAGCAGTACTTC.